The present entry profiles one T cell receptor beta chain with its context. The data belong to a study of blood T cell repertoires in COVID-19. About the research overall: Samples representing acute and convalescent COVID-19 were sourced from the United States, Italy and Spain.

CDR1 KGHDR and CDR2 SFDVKD come from the germline V gene. The CDR3 loop spans 13 amino acids. Trimming stripped 4 bases from V and 5 bases from J, with 11 bases between. The Seattle patients, enrolled during active infection, were followed longitudinally. The repertoire was sequenced with immunoSEQ multiplex PCR; TCRdb's copy has only in-frame clones and lacks some. The sample holds some 200,000 clones; about 85% are singletons and the top ten take 0.95%. The sample consisted of peripheral blood. The chain is built from TRBV24-1 and TRBJ2-7, with D possibly being TRBD1 (6 bases). The source is a man aged 55 to 70 with COVID-19, enrolled during active disease. CDR3 sequence reads: CATSDNGGHEQYF. The CDR3 bases are TGTGCCACCAGTGACAATGGGGGCCACGAGCAGTACTTC.